These 27 T cell receptor beta chains originate from one sample sequenced in a study of cytotoxic CD8 clonotypes in ibrutinib-treated CLL. Generated by immunoSEQ multiplex PCR, the TCRdb table keeps only in-frame clones and is missing some. The sample lists nearly 300,000 clones, more than 70% occurring once. The material was PBMCs, obtained at disease progression, from a patient treated with ibrutinib. The source is a human donor with chronic lymphocytic leukemia.

The chain employs TRBV14 and TRBJ2-7; D is perhaps TRBD1 or TRBD2 (5 bases each). CDR3 length: 15 amino acids. V gave up 1 base and J gave up 3 bases, with 13 bases separating them. Germline values: CDR1 SGHDN, CDR2 FVKESK. The CDR3 nucleotides read TGTGCCAGCAGCCAAGGGTTTGGGGCGGGCTACGAGCAGTACTTC. Translation gives CASSQGFGAGYEQYF.

The chain combines TRBV6-1 with TRBJ1-1, with unresolved D. The CDR3 has 13 amino acids. Germline CDR1 reads MNHNS; CDR2 reads SASEGT. Trimming removed 8 bases at V and 0 bases at J, with 10 bases between. CDR3 DNA sequence: TGTGCCAGCCGCGGACGGATGAACACTGAAGCTTTCTTT. It yields the protein CASRGRMNTEAFF.

The chain combines TRBV7-2 with TRBJ2-3; D remains unclear. The V gene lost 5 bases and the J gene lost 6 bases, with 18 bases spanning the gap. This CDR3 has 15 residues. CDR1 and CDR2 (germline): SGHTA, FQGNSA. The CDR3 nucleotides are TGTGCCAGCAGCCGCGGACCCGCCGTAGGGGATACGCAGTATTTT. Translating gives CASSRGPAVGDTQYF.

This chain links TRBV9 with TRBJ2-3; D may correspond to TRBD1 or TRBD2 (5 bases each). The ends were cut back, 0 bases at V and 2 bases at J, with 16 bases in the middle. Germline V gene sequence: CDR1 SGDLS, CDR2 YYNGEE. The CDR3 sequence is 17 residues long. CDR3 nucleotide sequence: TGTGCCAGCAGCGTAGCTACTGGGGGAGTTAACACAGATACGCAGTATTTT. This gives the protein CASSVATGGVNTDTQYF.

The chain employs TRBV11-3 and TRBJ2-2, with 7 positions matching TRBD1. CDR3 size: 16 residues. Germline CDR1 and CDR2: SGHNT and YENEEA. V gave up 4 bases and J gave up 4 bases; unmatched junction bases: 9. The CDR3 loop is CASSSRQGRSTGELFF. The CDR3 DNA follows: TGTGCCAGCAGCTCAAGACAGGGAAGGAGCACCGGGGAGCTGTTTTTT.

The J gene is TRBJ2-7, the V gene TRBV19; no firm D call. The CDR3 runs to 13 residues. Germline CDR1 and CDR2: LNHDA and SQIVND (reference sequence). Trimming shortened V by 3 bases and J by 2 bases, and 8 bases separated the two germline ends. CDR3 sequence (DNA): TGTGCCAGTAGTATTACGGGCCCCTACGAGCAGTACTTC. This translates into CASSITGPYEQYF.

The table lists this clone with a few counts. This chain joins TRBV4-1 and TRBJ2-2, with 16 bases aligning to TRBD2. After removal of 1 base from V and 6 bases from J, the junction contained 5 bases not matched to a gene. Germline values: CDR1 MGHRA, CDR2 YSYEKL. This CDR3 has 18 amino acids. The CDR3 bases are TGCGCCAGCAGCCAAGCCGGGACTAGCGGGAGGGTAGCCGGGGAGCTGTTTTTT. Encoded protein: CASSQAGTSGRVAGELFF.

V and J are TRBV10-2 and TRBJ1-5; 9 bases match TRBD1. CDR3 length: 16 residues. Germline-derived CDR1 and CDR2 are WSHSY and SAAADI. The V segment lost 6 bases and the J segment 2 bases; nucleotides outside the gene matches: 8. The DNA of the CDR3 is TGCGCCAGCAGCCGCAATACAGGGGGCGGCAATCAGCCCCAGCATTTT. Amino acid sequence: CASSRNTGGGNQPQHF.

This chain links TRBV5-1 with TRBJ2-7, with 7 bases that match TRBD1. The trim removed 3 bases at V and 4 bases at J, leaving 13 bases unmatched. CDR3 length equals 16 residues. Germline values: CDR1 SGHRS, CDR2 YFSETQ. The CDR3 DNA reads TGCGCCAGCAGCTCGGGACCCAACAGGGGCTCTTACGAGCAGTACTTC. It yields the protein CASSSGPNRGSYEQYF.

This chain links TRBV2 with TRBJ2-4; 7 bases are shared with TRBD2. The trim removed 6 bases at V and 10 bases at J, leaving 3 bases unmatched. This CDR3 region has 11 residues. From germline, CDR1 is SNHLY and CDR2 FYNNEI. CDR3 in DNA: TGTGCCAGCAGGGCCGGGGGGATTCAGTACTTC. This translates into CASRAGGIQYF.

The chain is built from TRBV9 and TRBJ2-1, with 16 bases fitting TRBD2. Trimming removed 3 bases from V and 6 bases from J; junction bases left unmatched: 9. The V gene's germline CDR1 is SGDLS and CDR2 YYNGEE. The CDR3 spans 18 residues. The CDR3 spells CASSAGGLAGGPGNEQFF. The CDR3 nucleotides are TGTGCCAGCAGCGCGGGGGGACTAGCGGGAGGGCCAGGCAATGAGCAGTTCTTC.

This sequence joins TRBV6-5 and TRBJ2-7, with 10 bases identical to TRBD2. CDR1 and CDR2 from the germline V gene are MNHEY and SVGAGI. V dropped 0 bases and J dropped 6; count of bases not matched to a gene: 2. This CDR3 comprises 14 residues. The chain's CDR3 is CASSYSRTSGEQYF. DNA for the CDR3: TGTGCCAGCAGTTACTCGCGGACTAGCGGCGAGCAGTACTTC.

The CDR3 spells CASSRTGGPYEQYF. In DNA form, the CDR3 reads TGTGCCAGCAGTCGAACAGGGGGACCCTACGAGCAGTACTTC. The gene calls are TRBV6-6 and TRBJ2-7; 8 bases fit TRBD1. The germline V gene encodes CDR1 MNHNY and CDR2 SVGAGI (reference sequence). Germline trimming cut 5 bases from V and 2 bases from J; bases unmatched to any gene: 5. This CDR3 spans 14 amino acids.

The chain couples TRBV19 to TRBJ2-3; 9 nucleotides match TRBD1. V lost 3 bases to trimming and J lost 5 bases; unmatched junction nucleotides: 6. This CDR3 spans 15 amino acids. The germline gives CDR1 LNHDA, CDR2 SQIVND (reference sequence). CDR3 sequence (DNA): TGTGCCAGTAGTATCTCCGGGACAGGGCAAGATACGCAGTATTTT. It translates to CASSISGTGQDTQYF.

J is TRBJ2-5 and V is TRBV9; weak D call: TRBD2 (6 bases). Germline V CDR1 and CDR2: SGDLS, YYNGEE. V lost 5 bases to trimming and J lost 7 bases, with 12 bases between them. This CDR3 is built from 12 residues. Here the CDR3 reads CASSGLFGTQYF. As DNA, the CDR3 is TGTGCCAGCAGTGGACTATTCGGGACCCAGTACTTC.

The rearrangement uses TRBV9 and TRBJ2-3; D is unresolved. In germline, CDR1 is SGDLS, CDR2 YYNGEE. V was pared by 4 bases and J by 4 bases, with 16 bases between. CDR3 size: 15 residues. The CDR3 loop reads CASSRYSEVPDTQYF. CDR3 nucleotides: TGTGCCAGCAGCAGATACAGCGAGGTTCCAGATACGCAGTATTTT.

V gene TRBV7-9 combines with J gene TRBJ2-7; 11 bases agree with TRBD2. The germline CDR1 and CDR2 sequences are SEHNR and FQNEAQ (reference sequence). The V segment lost 5 bases and the J segment 2 bases; nucleotides outside the gene matches: 8. The CDR3 spans 16 residues. CDR3 DNA: TGTGCCAGCAGCCAAGAACATAGCGGGGGGGCCTACGAGCAGTACTTC. This translates into CASSQEHSGGAYEQYF.

The chain joins TRBV11-2 to TRBJ1-6; 7 nucleotides match TRBD1. CDR1 SGHAT and CDR2 FQNNGV come from the germline V gene. CDR3 length: 18 residues. V lost 2 bases, J lost 9 bases, and 16 bases stayed unmatched. The CDR3 loop is CASSLHTTGQVFVSPLHF. For the CDR3, the DNA is TGTGCCAGCAGCTTACATACAACCGGACAGGTTTTTGTTTCACCCCTCCACTTT.

This chain uses TRBV5-4 with TRBJ1-6; D call uncertain. The CDR3 covers 16 residues. CDR1 and CDR2 from the germline V gene are SGHNT and YYREEE (reference sequence). The ends were cut back, 4 bases at V and 8 bases at J, with 19 bases in the middle. The CDR3 sequence: CASSTEMAILDSPLHF. The CDR3 DNA reads as TGTGCCAGCAGCACAGAAATGGCAATCTTGGATTCACCCCTCCACTTT.

This clone was seen a single time. The chain couples TRBV5-6 to TRBJ1-1, with a tentative D call TRBD1 (5 bases). Germline V lookup: CDR1 SGHDT, CDR2 YYEEEE. Trimming stripped 1 base from V and 4 bases from J, with 5 bases between. The CDR3 loop spans 12 amino acids. The CDR3 region has the DNA TGTGCCAGCAGCTTGAGGGGCACTGAAGCTTTCTTT. This encodes CASSLRGTEAFF.

This clone was counted at least ten times. This chain joins TRBV5-1 and TRBJ2-2; the D call may be TRBD1 or TRBD2 (5 bases each). The CDR3 is 15 amino acids. Germline V lookup: CDR1 SGHRS, CDR2 YFSETQ. V was cut by 0 bases and J by 6 bases, with 12 bases left in between. This CDR3 is CASSLGPGSAGELFF. In DNA form, the CDR3 reads TGCGCCAGCAGCTTGGGGCCAGGGAGCGCCGGGGAGCTGTTTTTT.

This chain connects TRBV27 to TRBJ2-3; 7 bases align to TRBD2. Germline loops: CDR1 MNHEY, CDR2 SMNVEV (reference sequence). V was pared by 7 bases and J by 2 bases, with 6 bases of the junction left unmatched. This CDR3 has 14 residues. CDR3 nucleotide sequence: TGTGCCAGCAAGCGGGACGGAGACACAGATACGCAGTATTTT. Translated, it gives CASKRDGDTDTQYF.

CDR3 amino acids: CASSLGPGPALYEQYF. CDR3 in DNA: TGCGCCAGCAGCTTGGGGCCCGGACCAGCCCTCTACGAGCAGTACTTC. This rearrangement joins TRBV5-1 to TRBJ2-7; D unresolved. From germline, CDR1 is SGHRS and CDR2 YFSETQ. The length of the CDR3 is 16 residues. With 0 bases removed from V and 3 bases from J, the gap between germline ends came to 16 bases.

V gene TRBV6-6 combines with J gene TRBJ2-1; tentative D call: TRBD1 (5 bases). CDR1 is MNHNY and CDR2 is SVGAGI in the germline V gene (reference sequence). CDR3 length equals 14 residues. The V end lost 2 bases, the J end lost 8 bases, and 13 bases lay between the germline ends. The CDR3 nucleotides are TGTGCCAGCAGTTACCCCGGACACGGCGATGAGCAGTTCTTC. Translation gives CASSYPGHGDEQFF.

The chain combines TRBV5-1 with TRBJ2-7; the match to TRBD1 covers 8 bases. V was clipped by 4 bases and J by 5 bases; unmatched bases: 8. The V gene's germline CDR1 is SGHRS and CDR2 YFSETQ. The CDR3 consists of 14 residues. The CDR3 region is CASSIRDRFDEQYF. Written as DNA, the CDR3 is TGCGCCAGCAGCATCCGGGACAGGTTCGACGAGCAGTACTTC.

Details on this clone: One end of the junction is discordant with germline, which a read error may explain. The chain is built from TRBV6-1 and TRBJ1-2, with 8 bases aligning to TRBD1. Looked up from germline, CDR1 is MNHNS and CDR2 is SASEGT. This CDR3 contains 13 residues. The CDR3 protein is CASSARTGKIPRF. The CDR3 nucleotides are TGTGCCAGCAGTGCCCGGACAGGGAAAATCCCCCGCTTC.

This chain connects TRBV6-4 to TRBJ2-3, with TRBD1 matching 11 bases. V shed 6 bases and J 9 bases; nucleotides not matched to a gene: 17. There are 17 residues in the CDR3. Germline V gene lookup returns CDR1 MRHNA and CDR2 SNTAGT. CDR3 sequence: CASSPVGQGAPLNTQYF. The DNA of the CDR3 is TGTGCCAGCAGCCCAGTCGGACAGGGGGCCCCTTTAAACACGCAGTATTTT.